This T cell receptor beta chain was recorded in a study of blood T cells in healthy people across ages. Study as a whole: Capture by template switching was about one barcoded beta molecule per two T cells.

Alongside a J-beta primer mix, a sample-barcoded 5' primer served in a second PCR lasting roughly 6 to 11 cycles. Tags on each cDNA molecule came from a template-switch adaptor with 12 random nucleotides. TCRdb ran MiXCR on the 5' RACE reads and lists one entry per CDR3 protein. Altogether 760,000 or so distinct CDR3 sequences are present, about 25% being singletons, with the ten largest covering 8% to 10%. V lost 5 bases and J lost 0; bases outside the gene matches: 3. There are 15 residues in the CDR3. The germline gives CDR1 LGHDT, CDR2 YNNKEL (reference sequence). This sample also belongs to another study, concerning T cells of mothers and their children. That work states: From each mother came over 8.5 million TCR beta CDR3 reads, and from each child came 2.5 million to 3.5 million.

This chain links TRBV3-1 with TRBJ2-3, with 9 nucleotides matching TRBD2. The sample taken for sequencing was blood. This sequence originates from a boy younger than 18 in good health. In DNA form, the CDR3 reads TGTGCCAGCAGCAAAGCGGGAGGCAGCACAGATACGCAGTATTTT. Amino acids: CASSKAGGSTDTQYF.